This TCR beta chain was recorded in a study of tumor-infiltrating lymphocytes in primary liver carcinoma. Study results and caveats: Researchers report that only about 8-25% of top clones turned up in all five tumor regions. Tumor region pairs shared more overlap than did tumor-adjacent and tumor-blood pairs.

Worth noting for this clonotype: Its specificity is unknown. At one of its ends the junction is not consistent with the germline gene, which may arise from a read error.

Per the germline V gene, CDR1 is SGHNT and CDR2 is YENEEA. The CDR3 loop spans 14 amino acids. DNA and RNA were both co-extracted from about 19-30 mg of bulk tissue that had not been sorted. TCR beta cDNA was made from roughly 500 ng total RNA with a constant-region primer. A slightly modified ARM-PCR protocol with three nested multiplex PCR rounds produced these TCR beta libraries. With TRBV1-TRBV30 forward primers and a C-beta reverse primer, the first two PCR rounds were run for approximately 10 cycles each. TCRdb re-derived calls from the multiplex PCR reads in MiXCR, one entry per CDR3 protein. The repertoire includes roughly 100,000 distinct CDR3 sequences, roughly 80% of them detected once, and about 20% sits in the top ten.

The TCR comes from a man in his forties with primary liver carcinoma and hepatitis B virus infection. The V and J genes are TRBV11-3 and TRBJ2-7; TRBD2 matches at 7 bases. The source material was liver tumor tissue from sampling region 3. Specified subset: tumor region T3, left-lateral pole. CDR3 DNA sequence: TGTGCCAGCATCCCTGGAGAAGGGGACTACGAGGAGCACTTC. Its translation: CASIPGEGDYEEHF. Full variable domain (remainder filled in from reference TRBV11-3 and TRBJ2-7): EAGVVQSPRYKIIEKKQPVAFWCNPISGHNTLYWYLQNLGQGPELLIRYENEEAVDDSQLPKDRFSAERLKGVDSTLKIQPAELGDSAVYLCASIPGEGDYEEHFGPGTRLTVT.